The 24 T cell receptor beta chains in this list originate from one sample, sequenced in a study of cytomegalovirus exposure and HLA in healthy donors (dated by TCRdb to the late 2010s). The library was prepared using the immunoSEQ multiplex PCR assay. The table was pulled from immuneACCESS by TCRdb, which kept in-frame rearrangements only. Such tables lose some clones; where checked, under half of the loss comes from unresolved V genes, and the rest has no known cause. This sample lists about 360,000 clones; just over 85% were detected once. 0.8% to 0.85% of the sample belongs to the ten largest clones. The material sequenced was PBMCs. The receptors here all came from a woman aged 18 to 35 in good health and CMV-seronegative.

The CDR3 here is CASSFWGTDSNQPQHF. For the CDR3, the DNA is TGTGCCAGCAGTTTTTGGGGGACAGATAGCAATCAGCCCCAGCATTTT. The chain couples TRBV28 to TRBJ1-5; 7 bases map to TRBD1. In germline, CDR1 is MDHEN, CDR2 SYDVKM. Trimming at V came to 3 bases and at J to 0 bases, leaving 5 bases not matched to a gene. The CDR3 length is 16 residues.

The chain couples TRBV28 to TRBJ1-5, with 9 bases that match TRBD1. The CDR3 is made up of 15 amino acids. In germline, CDR1 is MDHEN, CDR2 SYDVKM. The ends lost 5 bases at V and 2 bases at J; junction bases unmatched: 4. The CDR3 DNA reads TGTGCCAGCAGTCCGACAGGGGGAGGCAATCAGCCCCAGCATTTT. This encodes CASSPTGGGNQPQHF. The variable domain in full, with the rest retrieved from reference TRBV28 and TRBJ1-5, is DVKVTQSSRYLVKRTGEKVFLECVQDMDHENMFWYRQDPGLGLRLIYFSYDVKMKEKGDIPEGYSVSREKKERFSLILESASTNQTSMYLCASSPTGGGNQPQHFGDGTRLSIL.

The J gene is TRBJ2-3, the V gene TRBV2, with D possibly being TRBD1 (5 bases). Trimming cost V 4 bases and J 4 bases, with 15 bases left between them. CDR1 is SNHLY and CDR2 is FYNNEI in the germline V gene. The CDR3 covers 15 residues. This chain's CDR3 is CASSGWGRTADTQYF. CDR3 DNA sequence: TGTGCCAGCAGTGGGTGGGGCCGAACGGCAGATACGCAGTATTTT.

This clone came up once. This chain uses TRBV28 with TRBJ2-7; 7 bases fit TRBD2. The CDR3 spans 15 residues. Germline V gene lookup returns CDR1 MDHEN and CDR2 SYDVKM. Trimming took 6 bases from V and 3 from J; bases not matched to a gene: 11. The CDR3 sequence is CASSQIRTSIYEQYF. CDR3 sequence (DNA): TGTGCCAGCAGCCAAATTCGGACTAGTATCTACGAGCAGTACTTC.

The chain uses TRBV5-1 and TRBJ1-2, with a weak D call TRBD1 (5 bases). Between the trimmed V and J ends, which lost 4 bases and 5 bases, there was a span of 15 bases. The germline CDR1 and CDR2 sequences are SGHRS and YFSETQ. This CDR3 has 14 residues. DNA of the CDR3: TGCGCCAGCAGCCCAACGGGCAGGGAATATGGCTACACCTTC. It yields the protein CASSPTGREYGYTF.

V and J are TRBV6-5 and TRBJ2-2; a weak D match, TRBD1 (5 bases). V was cut by 4 bases and J by 10 bases, with 13 bases left in between. This CDR3 has 13 residues. CDR1 and CDR2 (germline): MNHEY, SVGAGI. Here the CDR3 reads CASSSIDSTELFF. CDR3 nucleotides: TGTGCCAGCAGTTCCATTGACAGCACGGAGCTGTTTTTT.

This chain connects TRBV30 to TRBJ2-3, with TRBD2 matching 8 bases. Germline lookup yields CDR1 GTSNPN and CDR2 SVGIG (reference sequence). V dropped 5 bases and J dropped 6; count of bases not matched to a gene: 13. The CDR3 loop spans 15 amino acids. CDR3 amino acids: CAWDAGGLGGDTQYF. The CDR3 bases are TGTGCCTGGGATGCGGGAGGTCTCGGAGGGGATACGCAGTATTTT.

This clone was seen once. This sequence joins TRBV28 and TRBJ1-3; 7 bases agree with TRBD1. CDR3 length equals 18 residues. CDR1 and CDR2 from the germline V gene are MDHEN and SYDVKM. Germline trimming cut 6 bases from V and 0 bases from J; bases unmatched to any gene: 14. CDR3 DNA sequence: TGTGCCAGCAGCCCAGGGGGAGTCCTGGGGGGCTCTGGAAACACCATATATTTT. This translates into CASSPGGVLGGSGNTIYF. Filled out from reference TRBV28 and TRBJ1-3, the complete variable domain reads DVKVTQSSRYLVKRTGEKVFLECVQDMDHENMFWYRQDPGLGLRLIYFSYDVKMKEKGDIPEGYSVSREKKERFSLILESASTNQTSMYLCASSPGGVLGGSGNTIYFGEGSWLTVV.

This chain links TRBV11-1 with TRBJ2-5; 7 bases are shared with TRBD2. V shed 3 bases, J shed 5 bases, and the junction held 9 bases outside the gene matches. The CDR3 has 15 residues. CDR1 is SGHAT and CDR2 is FQDESV in the germline V gene (reference sequence). The CDR3: CASSFDGRRRETQYF. DNA for the CDR3: TGTGCCAGCAGCTTTGACGGGAGGAGGCGGGAGACCCAGTACTTC.

The chain is built from TRBV21-1 and TRBJ2-4; the D call in the table, TRBD2, was not verified against the DNA. TRBV21-1 is a pseudogene segment. This CDR3 comprises 20 residues. CDR3 region: CASSKVGRTSGDEAKNIQYF. The DNA for the CDR3 is TGTGCCAGCAGCAAAGTAGGAAGGACTAGCGGGGATGAAGCCAAAAACATTCAGTACTTC.

This clone was seen only once. This chain joins TRBV29-1 and TRBJ1-1; D not certain. There are 13 residues in the CDR3. Trimming removed 1 base from V and 6 bases from J, with 12 bases in between. CDR1 is SQVTM and CDR2 is ANQGSEA in the germline V gene. CDR3 residues: CSVEGSGMPEAFF. CDR3 nucleotide sequence: TGCAGCGTTGAAGGATCGGGGATGCCTGAAGCTTTCTTT. The full variable domain, rest sourced from reference TRBV29-1 and TRBJ1-1, is SAVISQKPSRDICQRGTSLTIQCQVDSQVTMMFWYRQQPGQSLTLIATANQGSEATYESGFVIDKFPISRPNLTFSTLTVSNMSPEDSSIYLCSVEGSGMPEAFFGQGTRLTVV.

The CDR3 sequence: CASKSLFAGRVEQYF. CDR3 coding DNA: TGTGCCAGCAAGTCTCTCTTTGCAGGGAGGGTCGAGCAGTACTTC. This chain links TRBV27 with TRBJ2-7; 7 nucleotides match TRBD2. The V gene end was trimmed by 7 bases and the J gene end by 6 bases; junction bases not matched to a gene: 15. The CDR3 has 15 amino acids. Per germline, CDR1 MNHEY and CDR2 SMNVEV (reference sequence).

The rearrangement links TRBV9 to TRBJ2-5; 7 positions agree with TRBD1. From germline, CDR1 is SGDLS and CDR2 YYNGEE. This CDR3 spans 14 amino acids. J lost 5 bases, V lost 0 bases, and 4 bases had no gene match. The CDR3 DNA reads TGTGCCAGCAGCGTAGGAGGGGGCGTGGAGACCCAGTACTTC. Its translation: CASSVGGGVETQYF.

This clone was counted between two and nine times. The rearrangement links TRBV30 to TRBJ1-5; D may be TRBD1 (6 bases). The V gene lost 2 bases and the J gene lost 4 bases, with 9 bases spanning the gap. The CDR3 has 13 residues. From germline, CDR1 is GTSNPN and CDR2 SVGIG (reference sequence). The CDR3 DNA reads TGTGCCTGGAGTAAGGGGGGGAATCAGCCCCAGCATTTT. Its translation: CAWSKGGNQPQHF.

This chain links TRBV4-2 with TRBJ2-7; D is possibly TRBD1 (6 bases). The CDR3 is 16 residues long. V dropped 0 bases and J dropped 3 bases, with 15 bases sitting between them. CDR1 is LGHNA, CDR2 YNFKEQ, per germline. The CDR3 loop is CASSQDLGQIIYEQYF. The CDR3 region has the DNA TGTGCCAGCAGCCAAGACCTAGGACAGATTATCTACGAGCAGTACTTC.

The chain combines TRBV19 with TRBJ2-7; 14 bases map to TRBD2. The V and J ends lost 5 bases and 2 bases, in that order; junction bases with no gene match: 5. The CDR3 consists of 16 residues. The V gene's germline CDR1 is LNHDA and CDR2 SQIVND (reference sequence). CDR3 sequence reads: CASSGGLAGAAYEQYF. CDR3 in DNA: TGTGCCAGTAGTGGGGGACTAGCGGGAGCGGCCTACGAGCAGTACTTC.

This clone was picked up one time. The chain links TRBV30 to TRBJ2-1; 7 nucleotides align to TRBD2. The germline V gene has CDR1 GTSNPN and CDR2 SVGIG (reference sequence). The CDR3 has 16 amino acids. V lost 2 bases to trimming and J lost 0 bases; unmatched junction nucleotides: 7. The chain's CDR3 is CAWSPASGRSYNEQFF. In DNA form, the CDR3 reads TGTGCCTGGAGTCCCGCTAGCGGCCGCTCCTACAATGAGCAGTTCTTC.

This chain uses TRBV7-9 with TRBJ1-3; D uncertain. V shed 6 bases and J shed 2 bases, with 5 bases lying between them. This CDR3 region has 12 residues. Germline assignment: CDR1 SEHNR and CDR2 FQNEAQ (reference sequence). Written as DNA, the CDR3 is TGTGCCAGCAGGCGCCCTGGAAACACCATATATTTT. It is translated as CASRRPGNTIYF.

The rearrangement links TRBV6-5 to TRBJ1-1; D is perhaps TRBD1 (5 bases). The CDR3 loop spans 15 amino acids. Germline loops: CDR1 MNHEY, CDR2 SVGAGI. Between the trimmed V and J ends, which lost 6 bases and 8 bases, there was a span of 22 bases. The chain's CDR3 is CASSPGGWSSGEAFF. Here the CDR3 DNA reads TGTGCCAGCAGCCCCGGGGGGTGGAGTTCGGGAGAAGCTTTCTTT.

The chain links TRBV5-1 to TRBJ1-2; no clear D gene. Germline values: CDR1 SGHRS, CDR2 YFSETQ. The CDR3 length is 14 residues. The V end was cut by 0 bases, the J end by 2 bases, with 8 bases between. The DNA of the CDR3 is TGCGCCAGCAGCTTGGCCGTGAGAAACTATGGCTACACCTTC. Protein sequence: CASSLAVRNYGYTF. The entire variable domain, with the rest obtained from reference TRBV5-1 and TRBJ1-2, is as follows: KAGVTQTPRYLIKTRGQQVTLSCSPISGHRSVSWYQQTPGQGLQFLFEYFSETQRNKGNFPGRFSGRQFSNSRSEMNVSTLELGDSALYLCASSLAVRNYGYTFGSGTRLTVV.

The chain has TRBV7-9 and TRBJ2-7; 7 nucleotides align to TRBD2. Germline V gives CDR1 SEHNR, CDR2 FQNEAQ (reference sequence). The CDR3 spans 17 residues. V shed 10 bases and J 3 bases; nucleotides not matched to a gene: 21. The CDR3 DNA reads TGTGCCACCGATGCGTCAAGGCGGGGGAGGGAGGTCTACGAGCAGTACTTC. It codes for CATDASRRGREVYEQYF.

The J gene is TRBJ2-1, the V gene TRBV5-1; D is possibly TRBD2 (6 bases). Trimming pared 0 bases from V and 0 bases from J, leaving 10 bases between. Germline CDR1 SGHRS, CDR2 YFSETQ. The CDR3 is 16 amino acids. The CDR3 DNA reads TGCGCCAGCAGCTTGGCCGTCGGGGGCTCCTACAATGAGCAGTTCTTC. This encodes CASSLAVGGSYNEQFF.

There are a few counts of this clone. This chain links TRBV2 with TRBJ2-4; 8 bases align to TRBD2. The length of the CDR3 is 13 residues. The germline CDR1 and CDR2 sequences are SNHLY and FYNNEI. Trimming cost V 3 bases and J 7 bases; bases outside gene matches: 2. The CDR3 DNA sequence: TGTGCCAGCAGTGACCGGGAGGGGAACATTCAGTACTTC. Its translation: CASSDREGNIQYF.

J is TRBJ1-2 and V is TRBV6-1, with D possibly TRBD1 on 6 matching bases. Trimming cost V 7 bases and J 5 bases, with 11 bases left between them. Germline CDR1 is MNHNS and CDR2 is SASEGT. This CDR3 region has 12 residues. DNA for the CDR3: TGTGCCAGCACCGCGCAGGGGTATGGCTACACCTTC. Residues: CASTAQGYGYTF.